Below, 26 T cell receptor beta chains from the same sample are listed, as sequenced in a study of T cells in Graves' hyperthyroidism and ophthalmopathy. TCR beta CDR3 region amplification was performed from RNA transcripts. With the HTBI primer set, the TCR CDR3 went through a first round of RT-PCR. TCRdb passed the multiplex PCR reads through MiXCR, listing each CDR3 protein once. The sample gives fewer than 750,000 distinct CDR3 sequences, approximately 14% of which show up once; around 13% is in the top ten. The specimen sequenced was blood. Source of these receptors: a woman in her fifties or sixties with Graves' ophthalmopathy.

This clonotype was picked up many times. The chain couples TRBV11-2 to TRBJ1-5, with D unclear. This CDR3 comprises 14 residues. Germline V CDR1 and CDR2: SGHAT, FQNNGV. V lost 2 bases to trimming and J lost 6 bases, with 11 bases between them. CDR3 loop: CASSLSQRGQPQHF. The CDR3 DNA follows: TGTGCCAGCAGCTTATCCCAGCGGGGTCAGCCCCAGCATTTT. Looking up the rest from reference TRBV11-2 and TRBJ1-5 gives the full variable domain: EAGVAQSPRYKIIEKRQSVAFWCNPISGHATLYWYQQILGQGPKLLIQFQNNGVVDDSQLPKDRFSAERLKGVDSTLKIQPAKLEDSAVYLCASSLSQRGQPQHFGDGTRLSIL.

This clonotype was counted between two and nine times. CDR3 nucleotides: TGCAGTGCCCACCCCGACAGGGGCTCCTACGAGCAGTACTTC. Its translation: CSAHPDRGSYEQYF. J is TRBJ2-7 and V is TRBV20-1; 8 positions agree with TRBD1. From germline, CDR1 is DFQATT and CDR2 SNEGSKA (reference sequence). The CDR3 runs to 14 residues. V was clipped by 6 bases and J by 0 bases; unmatched bases: 7.

This clonotype was counted many times. The CDR3 DNA reads TGCGCCAGCAGCCCGGAGTGGCCAGGGAGTTCACCCCTCCACTTT. It yields the protein CASSPEWPGSSPLHF. The chain combines TRBV5-1 with TRBJ1-6, with a tentative D call TRBD1 (5 bases). The CDR3 totals 15 residues. V was cut by 4 bases and J by 9 bases, with 17 bases left in between. CDR1 and CDR2 from the germline V gene are SGHRS and YFSETQ. Full variable domain (remainder filled in from reference TRBV5-1 and TRBJ1-6): KAGVTQTPRYLIKTRGQQVTLSCSPISGHRSVSWYQQTPGQGLQFLFEYFSETQRNKGNFPGRFSGRQFSNSRSEMNVSTLELGDSALYLCASSPEWPGSSPLHFGNGTRLTVT.

This clonotype occurred once. A much larger clone differs from this one at a single base, so this may be a read error. V and J are TRBV6-5 and TRBJ1-5; no clear D gene. Germline V gene sequence: CDR1 MNHEY, CDR2 SVGAGI. V was pared by 0 bases and J by 0 bases, with 9 bases between. The CDR3 runs 16 residues. CDR3 residues: CASSYSPSSSNQPQHF. DNA of the CDR3: TGTGCCAGCAGTTACTCACCGAGCAGTAGCAATCAGCCCCAGCATTTT.

There are many counts of this clonotype. The gene calls are TRBV19 and TRBJ2-5; a possible D gene is TRBD1 (6 bases). The CDR3 sequence is 14 residues long. The germline V gene has CDR1 LNHDA and CDR2 SQIVND (reference sequence). Trimming left V 9 bases short and J 7 bases short, with 21 bases between. Here the CDR3 DNA reads TGTGCCAGCGACGACTTTGGGGGCGCCGGGACCCAGTACTTC. As protein: CASDDFGGAGTQYF.

This clonotype has more than one count but fewer than ten. The CDR3 loop is CASSGTGTNIKPLHF. DNA of the CDR3: TGTGCCAGCAGCGGGACCGGGACAAATATCAAACCCCTCCACTTT. The J gene is TRBJ1-6, the V gene TRBV5-5, with a possible D match to TRBD1 (6 bases). Trimming took 4 bases from V and 12 from J, leaving 20 bases between them. The germline CDR1 and CDR2 sequences are SGHKS and YYEKEE (reference sequence). The CDR3 sequence is 15 residues long.

In this sample, this clonotype turned up many times. The CDR3 spells CASSLFLGESYEQYF. The CDR3 DNA reads TGTGCCAGCAGCTTATTTCTGGGGGAGAGCTACGAGCAGTACTTC. V is TRBV7-2 and J is TRBJ2-7, with D possibly being TRBD1 or TRBD2 (5 bases each). The V end lost 2 bases, the J end lost 3 bases, and 14 bases lay between the germline ends. Germline values: CDR1 SGHTA, CDR2 FQGNSA. The CDR3 spans 15 residues.

This clonotype was counted a few times. The CDR3 protein is CASSGKQGFEQFF. The CDR3 DNA is TGTGCCAGCAGCGGGAAACAGGGGTTTGAGCAGTTCTTC. The gene calls are TRBV9 and TRBJ2-1; 7 positions match TRBD1. With V trimmed by 3 bases and J by 9 bases, 6 bases remained unmatched. CDR1 and CDR2 (germline): SGDLS, YYNGEE. The CDR3 runs to 13 residues.

This clonotype was detected ten times or more. The chain joins TRBV20-1 to TRBJ2-7; the D gene is possibly TRBD2 (6 bases). This CDR3 is built from 12 residues. CDR1 is DFQATT, CDR2 SNEGSKA, per germline (reference sequence). V gave up 3 bases and J gave up 0 bases, with 6 bases separating them. The CDR3 DNA reads TGCAGTGCTAGCGGGGGCTCCTACGAGCAGTACTTC. Its translation: CSASGGSYEQYF.

This clonotype was detected only a few times. The V gene is TRBV6-1, the J gene TRBJ1-4, with D possibly TRBD1 on 5 matching bases. Germline CDR1 and CDR2: MNHNS and SASEGT. V shed 8 bases and J shed 6 bases, with 16 bases lying between them. The CDR3 contains 14 residues. The CDR3 protein is CASSLVGLDEKLFF. The CDR3 DNA follows: TGTGCCAGCTCCCTAGTGGGGCTGGATGAAAAACTGTTTTTT.

This clonotype was recorded many times. The chain is built from TRBV7-9 and TRBJ2-1; D gene unclear. The CDR3 loop spans 16 amino acids. The V and J ends lost 1 base and 0 bases respectively, with 10 bases between them. Germline loops: CDR1 SEHNR, CDR2 FQNEAQ (reference sequence). The CDR3 DNA is TGTGCCAGCAGCTTAGAGGCAGCCCGCTCCTACAATGAGCAGTTCTTC. This gives the protein CASSLEAARSYNEQFF.

The table lists this clonotype with many counts. The gene calls are TRBV18 and TRBJ2-5; 8 nucleotides agree with TRBD1. This CDR3 is 15 amino acids long. Per germline, CDR1 KGHSH and CDR2 LQKENI. V shed 6 bases, J shed 4 bases, and the junction held 10 bases outside the gene matches. DNA of the CDR3: TGTGCCAGCTCCCTTGGACAGGGTAGCGGAGAGACCCAGTACTTC. It encodes CASSLGQGSGETQYF.

Of note for this clonotype: This CDR3 fails to terminate in the conserved phenylalanine or tryptophan, so it likely reflects a read error. CDR3 nucleotide sequence: TGTGCCAGCACCCCGGGAGGGATCCATCAGCCCCAGCATTCT. Its protein product is CASTPGGIHQPQHS. This rearrangement joins TRBV6-1 to TRBJ1-5; D is uncertain. The CDR3 extends over 14 amino acids. Germline V CDR1 and CDR2: MNHNS, SASEGT. V lost 7 bases and J 5 bases, leaving 15 bases between the germline ends.

This clonotype was observed at least ten times. The chain combines TRBV6-2 or TRBV6-3 with TRBJ2-1; D uncertain. The CDR3 totals 12 residues. V gave up 4 bases and J gave up 6 bases, with 7 bases separating them. Germline CDR1 MNHEY, CDR2 SVGEGT. The CDR3 DNA is TGTGCCAGCAGTTCGGTATTCAATGAGCAGTTCTTC. It translates to CASSSVFNEQFF.

This clonotype was recorded a few times. This sequence may be a read error, since a much larger clone differs from it by one base. This chain links TRBV11-1 with TRBJ2-1; possibly TRBD2 for D (6 bases). The CDR3 consists of 15 residues. Germline CDR1 SGHAT, CDR2 FQDESV (reference sequence). V lost 1 base, J lost 5 bases, and 12 bases lay in between. Here the CDR3 reads CASSLESRGNNEQFF. CDR3 nucleotide sequence: TGTGCCAGCAGCTTAGAGTCACGGGGGAACAATGAGCAGTTCTTC.

This clonotype was seen ten or more times. The chain combines TRBV7-2 with TRBJ2-1; TRBD1 matches 8 bases. The length of the CDR3 is 16 residues. Germline V CDR1 and CDR2: SGHTA, FQGNSA. After removal of 5 bases from V and 1 base from J, the junction contained 7 bases not matched to a gene. This CDR3 is CASSETGEGSYNEQFF. The CDR3 DNA reads as TGTGCCAGCAGCGAGACAGGGGAAGGGTCCTACAATGAGCAGTTCTTC.

This sequence joins TRBV7-9 and TRBJ1-1; no reliable D call. The CDR3 extends over 13 amino acids. With 5 bases removed from V and 5 bases from J, the gap between germline ends came to 12 bases. Germline V gives CDR1 SEHNR, CDR2 FQNEAQ (reference sequence). The CDR3 sequence: CASSQNMGTEAFF. The CDR3 DNA reads TGTGCCAGCAGCCAAAACATGGGGACTGAAGCTTTCTTT.

Many counts were recorded for this clonotype. The chain carries TRBV6-1 and TRBJ2-7, with D unresolved. The CDR3 loop spans 12 amino acids. From germline, CDR1 is MNHNS and CDR2 SASEGT. V gave up 3 bases and J gave up 4 bases, with 7 bases separating them. This chain's CDR3 is CASSDVGYEQYF. DNA for the CDR3: TGTGCCAGCAGTGACGTGGGGTACGAGCAGTACTTC.

The chain uses TRBV6-2 or TRBV6-3 and TRBJ2-1; a weak D match, TRBD1 (5 bases). V was shortened by 7 bases and J by 8 bases, with 12 bases between the two germline ends. The length of the CDR3 is 12 residues. From germline, CDR1 is MNHEY and CDR2 SVGEGT. This CDR3 reads CASTYGHHEQFF. The CDR3 DNA reads TGTGCCAGCACCTATGGACATCATGAGCAGTTCTTC.

This clonotype was recorded at least ten times. The chain links TRBV7-8 to TRBJ1-5, with D perhaps matching TRBD1 (5 bases). V was trimmed by 1 base and J by 5 bases, leaving 9 bases between them. This CDR3 is 14 amino acids long. The germline gives CDR1 SGHVS, CDR2 FQNEAQ. This chain's CDR3 is CASSLGGGYQPQHF. DNA of the CDR3: TGTGCCAGCAGCTTAGGGGGCGGGTATCAGCCCCAGCATTTT.

This clonotype was counted between two and nine times. This chain connects TRBV5-1 to TRBJ1-3, with a weak D call TRBD1 (6 bases). V was clipped by 5 bases and J by 4 bases, with 13 bases between them. The CDR3 is 14 amino acids. Germline assignment: CDR1 SGHRS and CDR2 YFSETQ. The CDR3 sequence is CASSYGTSGNTIYF. In nucleotides, the CDR3 is TGCGCCAGCAGTTATGGGACATCAGGAAACACCATATATTTT.

This clonotype was picked up many times. V and J are TRBV28 and TRBJ1-1, with no clear D. There are 13 residues in the CDR3. Per the germline V gene, CDR1 is MDHEN and CDR2 is SYDVKM. Trimming stripped 3 bases from V and 3 bases from J, with 8 bases between. CDR3 DNA: TGTGCCAGCAGTTTGGGCTACTACACTGAAGCTTTCTTT. This codes for CASSLGYYTEAFF.

This clonotype was observed at least ten times. The V call is TRBV18, the J call TRBJ2-7; 8 bases match TRBD1. The CDR3 length is 14 residues. V trimming: 4 bases; J trimming: 5 bases; junction bases outside the gene matches: 7. Germline-derived CDR1 and CDR2 are KGHSH and LQKENI. As DNA, the CDR3 is TGTGCCAGCTCACATAGGGACAGGTTCGACGAGCAGTACTTC. Encoded protein: CASSHRDRFDEQYF.

In this sample, this clonotype turned up a few times. The CDR3 sequence is CASSYQAGGVAEAFF. The CDR3 DNA sequence: TGTGCCAGCAGTTACCAGGCAGGGGGCGTCGCTGAAGCTTTCTTT. The rearrangement joins TRBV6-5 to TRBJ1-1, with 8 bases lining up with TRBD1. The V and J ends lost 2 bases and 6 bases, in that order; junction bases with no gene match: 8. Per the germline V gene, CDR1 is MNHEY and CDR2 is SVGAGI. The CDR3 is 15 amino acids.

This chain links TRBV27 with TRBJ1-2, with 12 bases lining up with TRBD1. This CDR3 has 17 amino acids. Germline CDR1 MNHEY, CDR2 SMNVEV (reference sequence). The V and J ends lost 5 bases and 4 bases, in that order; junction bases with no gene match: 11. CDR3 sequence: CASSPGTGGFLGYGYTF. DNA of the CDR3: TGTGCCAGCAGTCCCGGGACAGGGGGCTTTTTGGGCTATGGCTACACCTTC.

There are many counts of this clonotype. The CDR3 DNA follows: TGTGCCAGCTCACCCCCGGGGCGAGCTAATGAAAAACTGTTTTTT. Its translation: CASSPPGRANEKLFF. This chain links TRBV18 with TRBJ1-4; a possible D gene is TRBD1 (5 bases). The CDR3 is 15 residues long. Germline V gene data show CDR1 as KGHSH and CDR2 as LQKENI. V lost 3 bases and J lost 3, with 11 bases in between.